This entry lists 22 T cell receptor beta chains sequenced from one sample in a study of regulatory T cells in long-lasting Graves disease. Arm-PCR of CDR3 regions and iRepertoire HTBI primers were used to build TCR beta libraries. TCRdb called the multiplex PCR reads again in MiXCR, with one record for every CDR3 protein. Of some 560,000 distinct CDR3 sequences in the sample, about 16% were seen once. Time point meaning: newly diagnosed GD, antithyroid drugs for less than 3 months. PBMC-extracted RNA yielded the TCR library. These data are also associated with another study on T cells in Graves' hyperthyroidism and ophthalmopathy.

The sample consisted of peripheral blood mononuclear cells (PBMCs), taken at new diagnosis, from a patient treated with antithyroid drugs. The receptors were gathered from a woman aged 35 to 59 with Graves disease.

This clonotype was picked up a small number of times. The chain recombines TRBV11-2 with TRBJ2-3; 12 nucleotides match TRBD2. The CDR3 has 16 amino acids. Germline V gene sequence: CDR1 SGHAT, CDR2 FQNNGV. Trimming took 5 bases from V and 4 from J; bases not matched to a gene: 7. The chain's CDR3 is CASSPYRTSGADTQYF. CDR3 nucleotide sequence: TGTGCCAGCAGCCCCTATCGGACTAGCGGGGCAGATACGCAGTATTTT. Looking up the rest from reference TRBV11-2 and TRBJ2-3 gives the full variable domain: EAGVAQSPRYKIIEKRQSVAFWCNPISGHATLYWYQQILGQGPKLLIQFQNNGVVDDSQLPKDRFSAERLKGVDSTLKIQPAKLEDSAVYLCASSPYRTSGADTQYFGPGTRLTVL.

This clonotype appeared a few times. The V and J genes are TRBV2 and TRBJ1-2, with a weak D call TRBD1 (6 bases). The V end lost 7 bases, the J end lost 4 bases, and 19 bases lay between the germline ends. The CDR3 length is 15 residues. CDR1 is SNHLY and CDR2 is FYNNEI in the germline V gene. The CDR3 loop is CASIRTDRDIYGYTF. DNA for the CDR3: TGTGCCAGCATCAGAACGGACAGAGACATCTATGGCTACACCTTC.

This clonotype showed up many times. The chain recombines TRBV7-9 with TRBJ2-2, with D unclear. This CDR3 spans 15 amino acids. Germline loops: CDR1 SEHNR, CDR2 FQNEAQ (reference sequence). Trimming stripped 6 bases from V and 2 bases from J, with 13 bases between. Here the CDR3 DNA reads TGTGCCAGCAGGTCTAAAGCCACCAACACCGGGGAGCTGTTTTTT. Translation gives CASRSKATNTGELFF.

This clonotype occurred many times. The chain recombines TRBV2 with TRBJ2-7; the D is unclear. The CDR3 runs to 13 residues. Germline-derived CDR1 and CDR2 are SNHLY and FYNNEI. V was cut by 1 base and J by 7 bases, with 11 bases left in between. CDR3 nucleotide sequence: TGTGCCAGCAGTGAAGGAGGAAGGATTGAGCAGTACTTC. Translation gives CASSEGGRIEQYF.

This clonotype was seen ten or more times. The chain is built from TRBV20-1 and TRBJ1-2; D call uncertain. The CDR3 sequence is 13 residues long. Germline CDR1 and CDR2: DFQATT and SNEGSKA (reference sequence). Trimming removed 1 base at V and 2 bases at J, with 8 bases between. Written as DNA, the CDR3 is TGCAGTGCTAGAGTCGGACGGAACTATGGCTACACCTTC. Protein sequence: CSARVGRNYGYTF.

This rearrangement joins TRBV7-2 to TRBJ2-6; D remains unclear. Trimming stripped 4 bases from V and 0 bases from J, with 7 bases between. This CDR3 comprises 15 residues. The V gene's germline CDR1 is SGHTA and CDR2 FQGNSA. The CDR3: CASSWKTSGANVLTF. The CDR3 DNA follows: TGTGCCAGCAGCTGGAAAACCTCTGGGGCCAACGTCCTGACTTTC.

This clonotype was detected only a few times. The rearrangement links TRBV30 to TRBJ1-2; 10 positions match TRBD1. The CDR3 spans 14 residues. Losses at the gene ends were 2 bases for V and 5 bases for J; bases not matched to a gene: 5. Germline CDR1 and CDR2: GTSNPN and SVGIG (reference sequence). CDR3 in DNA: TGTGCCTGGAGTTGGGGACAGGGGATATATGGCTACACCTTC. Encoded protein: CAWSWGQGIYGYTF.

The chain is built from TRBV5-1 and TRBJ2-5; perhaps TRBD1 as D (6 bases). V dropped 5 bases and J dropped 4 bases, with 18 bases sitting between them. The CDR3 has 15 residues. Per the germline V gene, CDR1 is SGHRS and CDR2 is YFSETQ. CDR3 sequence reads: CASSFTGFIGETQYF. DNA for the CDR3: TGCGCCAGCAGTTTTACAGGGTTCATCGGAGAGACCCAGTACTTC.

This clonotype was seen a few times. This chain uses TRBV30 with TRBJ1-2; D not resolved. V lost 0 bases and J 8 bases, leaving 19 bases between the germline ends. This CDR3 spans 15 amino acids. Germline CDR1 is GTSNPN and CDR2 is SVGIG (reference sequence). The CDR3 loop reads CAWSVFGSFTGGYTF. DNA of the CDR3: TGTGCCTGGAGTGTATTTGGTTCCTTCACCGGCGGCTACACCTTC.

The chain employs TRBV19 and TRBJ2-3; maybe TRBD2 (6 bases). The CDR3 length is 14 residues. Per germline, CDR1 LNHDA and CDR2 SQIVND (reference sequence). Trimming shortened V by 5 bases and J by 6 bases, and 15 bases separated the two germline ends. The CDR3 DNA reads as TGTGCCAGTAGTGCGGGACTGGCGAGGGATACGCAGTATTTT. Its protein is CASSAGLARDTQYF. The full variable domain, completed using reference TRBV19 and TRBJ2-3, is DGGITQSPKYLFRKEGQNVTLSCEQNLNHDAMYWYRQDPGQGLRLIYYSQIVNDFQKGDIAEGYSVSREKKESFPLTVTSAQKNPTAFYLCASSAGLARDTQYFGPGTRLTVL.

CDR3 bases: TGTGCCAGCAGCTCTGGGGACAGCTCTAATGAAAAACTGTTTTTT. It codes for CASSSGDSSNEKLFF. The chain couples TRBV7-9 to TRBJ1-4; 7 bases line up with TRBD1. From germline, CDR1 is SEHNR and CDR2 FQNEAQ (reference sequence). The CDR3 sequence is 15 residues long. J lost 3 bases, V lost 4 bases, and 5 bases had no gene match.

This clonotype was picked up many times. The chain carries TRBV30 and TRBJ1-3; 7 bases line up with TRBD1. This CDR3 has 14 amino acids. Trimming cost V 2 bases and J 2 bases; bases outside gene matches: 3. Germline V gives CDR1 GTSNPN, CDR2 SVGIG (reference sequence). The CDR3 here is CAWSLGTAGNTIYF. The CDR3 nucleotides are TGTGCCTGGAGTCTCGGGACAGCTGGAAACACCATATATTTT.

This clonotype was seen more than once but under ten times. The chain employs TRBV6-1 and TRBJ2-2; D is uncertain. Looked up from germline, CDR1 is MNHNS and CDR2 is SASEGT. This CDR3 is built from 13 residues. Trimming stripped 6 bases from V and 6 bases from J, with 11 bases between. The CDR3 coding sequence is TGTGCCAGCAGCCCTATCCGGGCCGGGGAGCTGTTTTTT. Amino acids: CASSPIRAGELFF.

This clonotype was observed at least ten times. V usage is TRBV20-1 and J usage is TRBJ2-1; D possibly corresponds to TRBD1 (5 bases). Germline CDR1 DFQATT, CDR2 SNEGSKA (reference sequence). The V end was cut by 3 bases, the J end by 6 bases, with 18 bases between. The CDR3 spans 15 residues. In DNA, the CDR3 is TGCAGTGCTAGTCAAATGTCAGGGCCGCTCAATGAGCAGTTCTTC. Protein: CSASQMSGPLNEQFF.

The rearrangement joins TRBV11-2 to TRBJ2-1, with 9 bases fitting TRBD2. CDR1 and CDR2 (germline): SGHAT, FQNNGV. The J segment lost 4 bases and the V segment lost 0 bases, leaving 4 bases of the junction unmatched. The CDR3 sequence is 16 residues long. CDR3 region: CASSLEGGGGYNEQFF. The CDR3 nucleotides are TGTGCCAGCAGCTTAGAGGGCGGGGGGGGATACAATGAGCAGTTCTTC. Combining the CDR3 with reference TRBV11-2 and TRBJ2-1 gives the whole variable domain EAGVAQSPRYKIIEKRQSVAFWCNPISGHATLYWYQQILGQGPKLLIQFQNNGVVDDSQLPKDRFSAERLKGVDSTLKIQPAKLEDSAVYLCASSLEGGGGYNEQFFGPGTRLTVL.

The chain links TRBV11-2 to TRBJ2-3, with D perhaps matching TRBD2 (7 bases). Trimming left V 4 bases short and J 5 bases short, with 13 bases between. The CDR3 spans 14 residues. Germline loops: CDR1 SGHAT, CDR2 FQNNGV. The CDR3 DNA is TGTGCCAGCAGCTGGGGGGGGGCTGGAGATACGCAGTATTTT. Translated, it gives CASSWGGAGDTQYF.

Here the CDR3 DNA reads TGTGCCAGCAGTGAAGTTGGCAGACCTGGGGCCAACGTCCTGACTTTC. Protein product: CASSEVGRPGANVLTF. V is TRBV6-1 and J is TRBJ2-6; no clear D. The V gene lost 1 base and the J gene lost 2 bases, with 9 bases spanning the gap. Per germline, CDR1 MNHNS and CDR2 SASEGT. The CDR3 sequence is 16 residues long.

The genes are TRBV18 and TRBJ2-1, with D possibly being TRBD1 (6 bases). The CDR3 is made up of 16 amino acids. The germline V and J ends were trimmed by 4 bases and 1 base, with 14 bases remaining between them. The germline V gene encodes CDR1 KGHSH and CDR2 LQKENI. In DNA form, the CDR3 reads TGTGCCAGCTCACAATTTGGACAGAAATCCTACAATGAGCAGTTCTTC. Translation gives CASSQFGQKSYNEQFF.

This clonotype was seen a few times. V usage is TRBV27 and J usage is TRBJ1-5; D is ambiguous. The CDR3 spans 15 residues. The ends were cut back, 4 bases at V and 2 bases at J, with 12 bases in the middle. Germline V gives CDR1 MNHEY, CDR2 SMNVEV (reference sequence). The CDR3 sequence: CASSWRGFGNQPQHF. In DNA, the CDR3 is TGTGCCAGCAGTTGGCGGGGTTTTGGCAATCAGCCCCAGCATTTT.

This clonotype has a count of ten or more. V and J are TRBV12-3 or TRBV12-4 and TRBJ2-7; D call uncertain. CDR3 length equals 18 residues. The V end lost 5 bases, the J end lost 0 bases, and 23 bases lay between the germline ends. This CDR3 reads CASSPSARQSANSYEQYF. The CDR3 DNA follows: TGTGCCAGCAGTCCTTCGGCACGCCAAAGCGCCAACTCCTACGAGCAGTACTTC.

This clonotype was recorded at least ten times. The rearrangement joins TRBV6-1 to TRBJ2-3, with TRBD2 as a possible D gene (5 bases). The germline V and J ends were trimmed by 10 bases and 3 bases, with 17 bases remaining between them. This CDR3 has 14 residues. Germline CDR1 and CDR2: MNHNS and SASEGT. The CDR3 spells CAIVRELGTDTQYF. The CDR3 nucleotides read TGTGCCATCGTAAGGGAGTTGGGTACAGATACGCAGTATTTT.

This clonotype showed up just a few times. CDR3 sequence: CASSWDGGAGNEQFF. The CDR3 nucleotides read TGTGCCAGCAGTTGGGACGGGGGGGCCGGGAATGAGCAGTTCTTC. The rearrangement joins TRBV12-3 or TRBV12-4 to TRBJ2-1; 8 positions match TRBD2. V shed 4 bases, J shed 7 bases, and the junction held 9 bases outside the gene matches. The CDR3 has 15 residues.